This T cell receptor (beta chain) was found in a study of graft-versus-host responses after intestinal transplantation. Background on the study: Recipients obtained multivisceral, liver-intestinal, or isolated intestinal transplants. Among the recipients, all got anti-thymocyte globulin induction and then tacrolimus and steroids for roughly three years. General study findings and limits: Some GvH clones appeared in ileal mucosa or blood before recipient bone marrow.

Germline CDR1 and CDR2: LNHDA and SQIVND (reference sequence). The CDR3 spans 15 residues. V lost 6 bases to trimming and J lost 2 bases; unmatched junction nucleotides: 7. Points on this clone: Its specificity is not known.

The data were produced by immunoSEQ multiplex PCR, yet TCRdb's version contains in-frame clones alone and is incomplete. The repertoire holds about 86,000 clones, with around 83% as singletons. The J gene is TRBJ2-1, the V gene TRBV19, with 7 bases identical to TRBD2. The sample was unstimulated CD8+ T cells sorted from spleen or lymph node cells, taken before intestinal transplant. This receptor was obtained from a human donor who received an intestinal transplant. CDR3 residues: CASSPTSPTYNEQFF. The DNA for the CDR3 is TGTGCCAGTAGCCCGACTAGCCCTACCTACAATGAGCAGTTCTTC.